Given below is one T cell receptor (beta chain) in context. Its antigen remains unknown. Germline-derived CDR1 and CDR2 are SQVTM and ANQGSEA. V dropped 5 bases and J dropped 7 bases, with 11 bases sitting between them. The CDR3 extends over 11 amino acids. PCR used 60 Vbeta primers and 13 Jbeta primers. Sequencing used immunoSEQ multiplex PCR; TCRdb keeps in-frame clones, though not all of them. The repertoire holds 90,000 to 120,000 clones, with approximately 81% as singletons. This sample stems from a study of cytomegalovirus exposure and HLA in healthy donors. Whole-study findings and limits: Sequencing depth across donors, presence/absence analyses assumed, was roughly uniform. Later work associated roughly 17,000 TCR beta sequences with HLA alleles at 0.05 false discovery rate.

Input material: PBMCs. The clonotype was recovered from a man younger than 40 in good health and CMV-seronegative. This chain links TRBV29-1 with TRBJ2-5; D is unclear. The CDR3 DNA is TGCAGCGTTTACCTAGGTGGGACCCAGTACTTC. Protein sequence: CSVYLGGTQYF.